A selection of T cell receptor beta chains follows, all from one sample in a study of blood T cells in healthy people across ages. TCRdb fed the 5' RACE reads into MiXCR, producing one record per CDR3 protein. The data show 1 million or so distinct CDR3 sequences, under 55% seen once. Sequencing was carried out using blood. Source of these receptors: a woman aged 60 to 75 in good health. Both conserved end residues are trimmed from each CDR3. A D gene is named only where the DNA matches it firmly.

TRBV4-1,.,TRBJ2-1,ASSQDLVVGEQF
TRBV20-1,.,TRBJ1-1,SVVSRGTEAF
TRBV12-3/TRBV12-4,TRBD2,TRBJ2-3,ASYLAARTDTQY
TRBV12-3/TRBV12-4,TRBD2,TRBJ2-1,ASSPSGRACNEQF
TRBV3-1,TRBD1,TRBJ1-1,ASSQGQGALKEAF
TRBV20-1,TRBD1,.,SAKRPGQNCEQY
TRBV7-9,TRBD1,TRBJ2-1,ASSLRDRDEQF
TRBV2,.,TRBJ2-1,AIQDNEQF
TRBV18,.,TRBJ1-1,ASSPKVMNTEAF
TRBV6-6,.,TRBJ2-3,ASSHGRGSTDTQY
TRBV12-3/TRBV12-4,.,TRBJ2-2,ASNSRYGELF
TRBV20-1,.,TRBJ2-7,SARDLGIAAYEQY
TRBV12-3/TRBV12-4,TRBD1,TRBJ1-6,ASSTTGGGSPLH
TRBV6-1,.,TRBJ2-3,ASRGFTDTQY
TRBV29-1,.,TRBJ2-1,SVKDPLKSSYNEQF
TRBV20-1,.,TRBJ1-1,SAPSREVTEAF
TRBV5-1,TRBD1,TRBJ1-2,ASSLGASDRERGYT
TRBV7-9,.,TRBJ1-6,ASSPVGRGDSPLH
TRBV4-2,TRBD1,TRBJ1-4,ASNQGEGGRSEKLF
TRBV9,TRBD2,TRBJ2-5,ASGPSGGRETQY
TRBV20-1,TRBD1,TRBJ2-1,SALGQNNEQF
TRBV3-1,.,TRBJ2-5,ASRYRGGRETQY
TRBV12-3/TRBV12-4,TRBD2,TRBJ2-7,ASSNVQLAGGQYEQY
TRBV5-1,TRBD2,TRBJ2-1,ASSLDSGSLCQQF
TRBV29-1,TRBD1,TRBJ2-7,SVSGTGAYEQY
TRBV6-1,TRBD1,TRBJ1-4,ASRDTGAVAKLF
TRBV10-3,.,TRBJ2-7,AISESWFQARYEQY
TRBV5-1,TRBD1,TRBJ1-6,ASSRPSGQGDSPLH
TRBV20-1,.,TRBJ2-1,SARQQGNPYNEQF
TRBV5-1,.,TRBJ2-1,ASSLASVPTDSYEQF
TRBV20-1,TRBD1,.,SARANNRGYEQY
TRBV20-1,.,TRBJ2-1,SAGPGPNEQF
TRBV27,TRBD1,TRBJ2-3,ASSRADRGKQY
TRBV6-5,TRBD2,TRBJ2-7,ASSYTSGTDEQY
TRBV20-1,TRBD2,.,STSQPGLAMNEQY
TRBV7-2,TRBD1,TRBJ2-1,ASSSRDSPYNEQF
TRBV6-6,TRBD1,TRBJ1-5,ASRPTTGVIYQPQH
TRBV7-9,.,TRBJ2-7,ASSVWGAYEQY
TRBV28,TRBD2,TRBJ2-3,ASRYQAGGFPDTQY
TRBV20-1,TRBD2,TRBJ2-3,SARGVAGASDTQY
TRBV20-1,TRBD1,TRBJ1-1,SAAAPGGTEAF
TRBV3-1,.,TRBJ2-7,ASSQVVGTKSYEQY
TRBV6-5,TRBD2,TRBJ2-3,ASSSPSGNTDTQY
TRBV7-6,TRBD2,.,ASSPVSGDYEQY
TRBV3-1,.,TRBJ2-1,ASKQGGFLDEQF
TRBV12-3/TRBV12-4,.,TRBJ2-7,ASSVGLISYEQY
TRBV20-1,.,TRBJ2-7,SVRDREGRAYEQY
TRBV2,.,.,ASSDQTSSASHEQY